Below are 27 T cell receptor beta chains sequenced from a single sample in a study of patients and donors after allogeneic stem cell transplantation. TCRdb used MiXCR to reprocess the RT-PCR reads, holding one entry per CDR3 protein. Of about 960,000 distinct CDR3 sequences listed, approximately 18% were seen once; the top ten hold around 6%. Input material: blood, either unsorted or a sorted T cell fraction (not recorded which). These receptors originate from a human donor who was either an allogeneic HSCT recipient or a stem cell or donor lymphocyte infusion donor (not recorded which). It is not recorded whose cells these are; they may come from a transplant donor.

This clonotype appeared a few times. The rearrangement joins TRBV12-5 to TRBJ2-7, with 11 bases aligning to TRBD1. Trimming took 6 bases from V and 2 from J; bases not matched to a gene: 3. The CDR3 is 14 residues long. Germline V gene data show CDR1 as LGHNT and CDR2 as FRNRAP. This CDR3 is CASGSGQGAYEQYF. The CDR3 region has the DNA TGTGCTAGTGGCTCGGGACAGGGGGCCTACGAGCAGTACTTC.

This clonotype was observed many times. J is TRBJ2-3 and V is TRBV12-3 or TRBV12-4; D is uncertain. V lost 6 bases and J 2 bases, leaving 6 bases between the germline ends. The CDR3 covers 12 residues. Here the CDR3 reads CASSPHTDTQYF. CDR3 in DNA: TGTGCCAGCAGCCCCCACACAGATACGCAGTATTTT.

This clonotype has a handful of counts. The V and J genes are TRBV18 and TRBJ2-1; D possibly corresponds to TRBD2 (6 bases). The V end lost 2 bases, the J end lost 6 bases, and 11 bases lay between the germline ends. This CDR3 spans 14 amino acids. Germline assignment: CDR1 KGHSH and CDR2 LQKENI. CDR3 in DNA: TGTGCCAGCTCACCAGCGGGAATTCCCAATGAGCAGTTCTTC. Protein product: CASSPAGIPNEQFF.

This clonotype has a handful of counts. The J gene is TRBJ2-7, the V gene TRBV6-1; TRBD1 matches at 11 bases. J lost 3 bases, V lost 7 bases, and 8 bases had no gene match. Germline V gene data show CDR1 as MNHNS and CDR2 as SASEGT. This CDR3 has 15 amino acids. The CDR3 DNA is TGTGCCAGCACCGACAGGACAGGGGGCTACTACGAGCAGTACTTC. It specifies CASTDRTGGYYEQYF.

The chain has TRBV2 and TRBJ1-1, with TRBD1 as a possible D gene (5 bases). Per the germline V gene, CDR1 is SNHLY and CDR2 is FYNNEI. Trimming pared 4 bases from V and 5 bases from J, leaving 11 bases between. The CDR3 is made up of 13 amino acids. Here the CDR3 DNA reads TGTGCCAGCAGTGCCGGGGCGGGTACTGAAGCTTTCTTT. Translating it yields CASSAGAGTEAFF.

This clonotype has just a few counts. This chain connects TRBV20-1 to TRBJ2-1; no reliable D call. CDR3 length: 11 amino acids. Germline lookup yields CDR1 DFQATT and CDR2 SNEGSKA (reference sequence). Trimming removed 6 bases from V and 12 bases from J, with 15 bases in between. Here the CDR3 DNA reads TGCAGTGCCTTGACTGGGATCGGGCAGTTCTTC. Protein product: CSALTGIGQFF.

This clonotype appeared a few times. The chain has TRBV6-1 and TRBJ2-3, with TRBD2 matching over 8 bases. J was trimmed by 1 base and V by 5 bases; bases with no gene match: 5. The germline gives CDR1 MNHNS, CDR2 SASEGT. The CDR3 has 15 residues. The CDR3 reads CASSTELAGTDTQYF. As DNA, the CDR3 is TGTGCCAGCAGTACCGAACTAGCGGGCACAGATACGCAGTATTTT.

This clonotype was counted ten times or more. J is TRBJ1-5 and V is TRBV12-3 or TRBV12-4; tentative D call: TRBD1 (5 bases). V dropped 8 bases and J dropped 2 bases, with 13 bases sitting between them. The CDR3 is 14 residues long. CDR3 loop: CASRLGVGNQPQHF. CDR3 DNA: TGTGCCAGCCGGCTGGGGGTAGGCAATCAGCCCCAGCATTTT.

Notes on this clonotype: This is likely a read error, given that the CDR3 carries no conserved phenylalanine or tryptophan at its end. The chain joins TRBV20-1 to TRBJ2-3, with 9 positions matching TRBD1. After removal of 0 bases from V and 3 bases from J, the junction contained 4 bases not matched to a gene. In germline, CDR1 is DFQATT, CDR2 SNEGSKA (reference sequence). The CDR3 spans 15 residues. CDR3 region: CSARDADRGTDTQYL. CDR3 sequence (DNA): TGCAGTGCTAGAGATGCGGACAGGGGAACAGATACGCAGTATCTT.

The chain uses TRBV9 and TRBJ1-3; D gene uncertain. The germline gives CDR1 SGDLS, CDR2 YYNGEE. V lost 5 bases and J 3 bases, leaving 9 bases between the germline ends. CDR3 length: 13 residues. DNA of the CDR3: TGTGCCAGCAGTCCGGACGTTGGAAACACCATATATTTT. It translates to CASSPDVGNTIYF.

This chain links TRBV18 with TRBJ2-3, with 10 bases identical to TRBD2. The ends lost 2 bases at V and 3 bases at J; junction bases unmatched: 11. In germline, CDR1 is KGHSH, CDR2 LQKENI. The CDR3 is 18 residues long. The CDR3 region is CASSPRGSGGLRTDTQYF. Here the CDR3 DNA reads TGTGCCAGCTCACCAAGAGGTAGCGGGGGGTTAAGGACAGATACGCAGTATTTT.

This chain connects TRBV19 to TRBJ2-3; no reliable D call. This CDR3 spans 15 amino acids. Per germline, CDR1 LNHDA and CDR2 SQIVND (reference sequence). V shed 0 bases and J shed 2 bases, with 9 bases lying between them. CDR3 loop: CASSIDGRDTDTQYF. As DNA, the CDR3 is TGTGCCAGTAGTATAGACGGCAGAGACACAGATACGCAGTATTTT. Using reference TRBV19 and TRBJ2-3 for the parts outside the CDR3, the full variable domain is DGGITQSPKYLFRKEGQNVTLSCEQNLNHDAMYWYRQDPGQGLRLIYYSQIVNDFQKGDIAEGYSVSREKKESFPLTVTSAQKNPTAFYLCASSIDGRDTDTQYFGPGTRLTVL.

The table lists this clonotype with a few counts. This chain links TRBV20-1 with TRBJ1-5; the D is unclear. Trimming removed 1 base at V and 6 bases at J, with 16 bases between. The germline CDR1 and CDR2 sequences are DFQATT and SNEGSKA (reference sequence). The CDR3 length is 15 residues. CDR3 in amino acids: CSARVREGLGQPQHF. The CDR3 nucleotides are TGCAGTGCTAGAGTTAGGGAGGGCCTCGGTCAGCCCCAGCATTTT.

Here the CDR3 DNA reads TGTGCCTGGAGCTGGGCGGGAGGAATTTACGAGCAGTACTTC. It specifies CAWSWAGGIYEQYF. V and J are TRBV30 and TRBJ2-7, with TRBD2 identical over 8 bases. Per germline, CDR1 GTSNPN and CDR2 SVGIG (reference sequence). The CDR3 runs 14 residues. V dropped 3 bases and J dropped 4; count of bases not matched to a gene: 8.

The chain combines TRBV25-1 with TRBJ2-6; 10 bases agree with TRBD2. V gave up 3 bases and J gave up 1 base; unmatched junction bases: 3. Germline V gives CDR1 MGHDK, CDR2 SYGVNS. CDR3 length: 17 residues. The CDR3 DNA follows: TGTGCCAGCAGTGATGCTAGCGGGAGATCTGGGGCCAACGTCCTGACTTTC. Its translation is CASSDASGRSGANVLTF.

This clonotype turned up a few times. The genes are TRBV20-1 and TRBJ2-5; TRBD1 matches at 8 bases. Germline values: CDR1 DFQATT, CDR2 SNEGSKA (reference sequence). V trimming: 3 bases; J trimming: 7 bases; junction bases outside the gene matches: 10. This CDR3 contains 14 residues. CDR3 in amino acids: CSARVDRVSGTQYF. The CDR3 DNA follows: TGCAGTGCTAGGGTGGACAGGGTCTCCGGGACCCAGTACTTC.

This clonotype showed up just a few times. The chain is built from TRBV20-1 and TRBJ1-5, with 8 bases that match TRBD1. CDR3 length: 14 amino acids. Germline CDR1 reads DFQATT; CDR2 reads SNEGSKA (reference sequence). With 3 bases clipped from V and 6 bases from J, the junction kept 7 bases outside the gene matches. The CDR3 coding sequence is TGCAGTGCTAGTGGGACAGGTGGTAGTCAGCCCCAGCATTTT. Translation gives CSASGTGGSQPQHF.

This clonotype was recorded a few times. J is TRBJ2-3 and V is TRBV4-2; no definite D call. The germline gives CDR1 LGHNA, CDR2 YNFKEQ. The V end lost 6 bases, the J end lost 6 bases, and 4 bases lay between the germline ends. There are 10 residues in the CDR3. In nucleotides, the CDR3 is TGTGCCAGCAGTTACGATACGCAGTATTTT. Amino acids: CASSYDTQYF.

V is TRBV27 and J is TRBJ2-1; either TRBD1 or TRBD2 may fit D (5 bases each). The ends were cut back, 5 bases at V and 13 bases at J, with 12 bases in the middle. Germline V gene sequence: CDR1 MNHEY, CDR2 SMNVEV (reference sequence). The CDR3 is made up of 11 amino acids. The CDR3 bases are TGTGCCAGCAGTAGGGGACGAAAACAGTTCTTC. Protein: CASSRGRKQFF.

This clonotype was observed many times. The genes are TRBV12-3 or TRBV12-4 and TRBJ2-1; 10 positions agree with TRBD2. V was clipped by 6 bases and J by 6 bases; unmatched bases: 8. This CDR3 spans 15 amino acids. CDR3: CASSPSGRGRNEQFF. CDR3 coding DNA: TGTGCCAGCAGCCCTAGCGGGAGAGGTCGCAATGAGCAGTTCTTC.

This chain links TRBV20-1 with TRBJ2-2, with D uncertain. The length of the CDR3 is 13 residues. The V and J ends lost 6 bases and 4 bases respectively, with 12 bases between them. From germline, CDR1 is DFQATT and CDR2 SNEGSKA (reference sequence). Here the CDR3 reads CSAEGSRTGELFF. For the CDR3, the DNA is TGCAGTGCCGAAGGCTCCCGCACCGGGGAGCTGTTTTTT.

This clonotype was observed a handful of times. The genes are TRBV9 and TRBJ2-2, with D tentatively TRBD1 or TRBD2 (5 bases each). The CDR3 extends over 14 amino acids. The V gene's germline CDR1 is SGDLS and CDR2 YYNGEE. The V gene lost 1 base and the J gene lost 6 bases, with 10 bases spanning the gap. CDR3: CASSVSGASGELFF. The CDR3 region has the DNA TGTGCCAGCAGCGTATCCGGGGCCTCCGGGGAGCTGTTTTTT.

At least ten counts were recorded for this clonotype. The rearrangement joins TRBV24-1 to TRBJ2-1; D is uncertain. The CDR3 totals 15 residues. The germline gives CDR1 KGHDR, CDR2 SFDVKD. The V end was cut by 3 bases, the J end by 4 bases, with 12 bases between. CDR3 nucleotides: TGTGCCACCAGTGATGCAGGACCTAGATACAATGAGCAGTTCTTC. It translates to CATSDAGPRYNEQFF.

This clonotype was observed a few times. J is TRBJ2-3 and V is TRBV15; D possibly matches TRBD1 or TRBD2 (5 bases each). CDR3 size: 15 residues. V was pared by 5 bases and J by 1 base, with 13 bases between. Per germline, CDR1 LNHNV and CDR2 YYDKDF (reference sequence). Written as DNA, the CDR3 is TGTGCCACCAGCGCTCCGGGACCCCGCACAGATACGCAGTATTTT. It yields the protein CATSAPGPRTDTQYF.

This chain uses TRBV5-4 with TRBJ2-3; D perhaps matches TRBD2 (5 bases). V was shortened by 4 bases and J by 5 bases, with 14 bases between the two germline ends. CDR3 length: 14 residues. The V gene's germline CDR1 is SGHNT and CDR2 YYREEE (reference sequence). CDR3 sequence (DNA): TGTGCCAGCAGCCCCAGCCTTGGAGGAGATACGCAGTATTTT. The encoded protein is CASSPSLGGDTQYF.

The rearrangement links TRBV6-2 or TRBV6-3 to TRBJ2-7, with a tentative D call TRBD2 (6 bases). The CDR3 has 14 amino acids. Germline V lookup: CDR1 MNHEY, CDR2 SVGEGT. The ends were cut back, 4 bases at V and 3 bases at J, with 13 bases in the middle. The CDR3 sequence is CASSSAGIIYEQYF. The CDR3 DNA reads TGTGCCAGCAGTTCCGCGGGGATCATCTACGAGCAGTACTTC.

The V call is TRBV6-2 or TRBV6-3, the J call TRBJ2-1, with unresolved D. In germline, CDR1 is MNHEY, CDR2 SVGEGT. The CDR3 has 13 amino acids. Trimming stripped 0 bases from V and 13 bases from J, with 13 bases between. Here the CDR3 reads CASSYSLHLPQFF. For the CDR3, the DNA is TGTGCCAGCAGTTACTCTCTGCACCTCCCTCAGTTCTTC.